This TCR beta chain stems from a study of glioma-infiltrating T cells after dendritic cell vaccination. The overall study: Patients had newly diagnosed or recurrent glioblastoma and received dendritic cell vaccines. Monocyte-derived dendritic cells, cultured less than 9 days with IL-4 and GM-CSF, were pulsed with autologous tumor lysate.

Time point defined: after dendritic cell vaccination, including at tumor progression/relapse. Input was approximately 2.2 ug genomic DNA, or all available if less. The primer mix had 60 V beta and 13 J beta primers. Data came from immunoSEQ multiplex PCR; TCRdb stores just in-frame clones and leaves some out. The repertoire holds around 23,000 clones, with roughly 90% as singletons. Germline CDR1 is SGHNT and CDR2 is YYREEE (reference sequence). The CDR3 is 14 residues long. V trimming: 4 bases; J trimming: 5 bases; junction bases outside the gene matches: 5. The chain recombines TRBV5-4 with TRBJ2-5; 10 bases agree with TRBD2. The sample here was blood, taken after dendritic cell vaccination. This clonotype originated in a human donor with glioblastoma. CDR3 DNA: TGTGCCAGCAGCCAAGCGGGGGGGCGGGAGACCCAGTACTTC. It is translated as CASSQAGGRETQYF.